The 8 T cell receptor beta chains presented below share a single source sample, sequenced in a study of tumor-infiltrating lymphocytes in primary liver carcinoma (dated by TCRdb to about 2017). RNA from unsorted whole blood was extracted with TRIzol reagent, and germline DNA was obtained with the DNeasy Blood & Tissue kit. Sequencing took place on an Illumina HiSeq 2500. Using a constant-region primer and ProtoScript II reverse transcriptase, TCRbeta-specific cDNA was reverse-transcribed from 500 ng total RNA. TCRbeta libraries were built with three nested multiplex PCR rounds, a slightly modified ARM-PCR procedure. Each of the first two PCR rounds ran for 9 to 11 cycles using multiplex TRBV1-TRBV30 forward primers together with a Cbeta reverse primer. TCRdb took the public reads, trimmed them with fastp at Q25, ran MiXCR for clone calling and kept in-frame beta chains. CDR3 protein sequences are deduplicated, and each keeps its most common genes and DNA. The sample table contains 310,000 or so distinct CDR3 sequences; only one count was recorded for nearly 60% of them. The ten biggest clones cover about a sixth of the sample.

Sequencing used peripheral blood. The source is a woman between 25 and 40 years old with primary liver carcinoma and hepatitis B virus infection.

There are many counts of this clonotype. The V call is TRBV12-3 or TRBV12-4, the J call TRBJ2-1; tentatively, D is TRBD1 (5 bases). V was cut by 5 bases and J by 2 bases, with 7 bases left in between. The CDR3 covers 13 residues. This chain's CDR3 is CASSPGTYNEQFF. CDR3 nucleotide sequence: TGTGCCAGCAGTCCAGGGACCTACAATGAGCAGTTCTTC.

Of note for this clonotype: The junction differs from germline at one of its ends, possibly a read error. The chain employs TRBV29-1 and TRBJ2-7; 11 nucleotides agree with TRBD1. The length of the CDR3 is 15 residues. Germline-derived CDR1 and CDR2 are SQVTM and ANQGSEA. CDR3 DNA sequence: TGCAGCGTTGAGTTGGGGACAGGGGGGGACTACGGGCAGTACTTC. It codes for CSVELGTGGDYGQYF.

Notes on this clonotype: Given a much more abundant clone one base away, this may be a read error. The chain uses TRBV6-6 and TRBJ1-5, with TRBD1 as a possible D gene (5 bases). Germline CDR1 is MNHNY and CDR2 is SVGAGI (reference sequence). This CDR3 spans 15 amino acids. The CDR3 spells CASTYPRQSNQPQHF. The CDR3, as DNA: TGTGCCAGCACTTACCCCAGACAGTCCAATCAGCCCCAGCATTTT.

This sequence joins TRBV12-3 or TRBV12-4 and TRBJ2-1; possible D gene TRBD2, 6 bases. The CDR3 runs to 18 residues. V was trimmed by 5 bases and J by 2 bases, leaving 22 bases between them. CDR3 region: CASSPWDDLPGAYNEQFF. The CDR3, as DNA: TGTGCCAGCAGTCCTTGGGACGATCTACCGGGAGCCTACAATGAGCAGTTCTTC.

Turning to this clonotype: The germline gene is not matched at one end of the junction; a read error may be the cause. The genes are TRBV12-3 or TRBV12-4 and TRBJ2-2; 9 nucleotides match TRBD1. This CDR3 contains 16 residues. CDR3 coding DNA: TGCGCCAGCAGTCCCCCCGGGACAGGGCACACCGAGGAGCTGTTTTTT. Residues: CASSPPGTGHTEELFF.

This clonotype was picked up a small number of times. This chain connects TRBV10-2 to TRBJ2-1; 7 nucleotides align to TRBD2. The junction had 6 bases not matched to a gene; V was cut back by 4 bases and J by 6 bases. From germline, CDR1 is WSHSY and CDR2 SAAADI. The CDR3 has 14 residues. The CDR3: CASSGTSGLNEQFF. The CDR3 DNA sequence: TGCGCCAGCAGTGGGACTAGTGGACTCAATGAGCAGTTCTTC.

The chain has TRBV28 and TRBJ1-5; unclear D gene. This CDR3 has 13 residues. V was cut by 11 bases and J by 3 bases, with 14 bases left in between. The germline gives CDR1 MDHEN, CDR2 SYDVKM. CDR3 sequence (DNA): TGTGCCTGCCGAGGGCAGAACAATCAGCCCCAGCATTTT. It translates to CACRGQNNQPQHF. Using reference TRBV28 and TRBJ1-5 for the parts outside the CDR3, the full variable domain is DVKVTQSSRYLVKRTGEKVFLECVQDMDHENMFWYRQDPGLGLRLIYFSYDVKMKEKGDIPEGYSVSREKKERFSLILESASTNQTSMYLCACRGQNNQPQHFGDGTRLSIL.

This clonotype was picked up one time. V gene TRBV4-3 combines with J gene TRBJ2-7, with TRBD1 identical over 7 bases. This CDR3 comprises 18 residues. CDR1 is LGHNA and CDR2 is YSLEER in the germline V gene. The V gene end was trimmed by 6 bases and the J gene end by 0 bases; junction bases not matched to a gene: 17. CDR3 sequence reads: CASSPHPWGTESSYEQYF. DNA for the CDR3: TGCGCCAGCAGTCCACATCCCTGGGGGACAGAGAGCTCCTACGAGCAGTACTTC.